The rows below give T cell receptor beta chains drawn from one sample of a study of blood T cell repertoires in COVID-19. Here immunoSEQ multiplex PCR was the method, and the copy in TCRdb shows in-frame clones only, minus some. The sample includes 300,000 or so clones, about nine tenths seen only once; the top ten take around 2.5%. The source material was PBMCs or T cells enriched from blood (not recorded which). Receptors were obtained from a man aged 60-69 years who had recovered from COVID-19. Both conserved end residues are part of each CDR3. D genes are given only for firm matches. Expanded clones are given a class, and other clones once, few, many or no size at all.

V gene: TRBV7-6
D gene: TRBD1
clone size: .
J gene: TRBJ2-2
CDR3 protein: CASSPGQGYTGELFF
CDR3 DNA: TGTGCCAGCAGCCCTGGACAGGGGTACACCGGGGAGCTGTTTTTT

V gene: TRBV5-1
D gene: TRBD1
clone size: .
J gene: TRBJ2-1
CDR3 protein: CASSLGGQGMQNEQFF
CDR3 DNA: TGCGCCAGCAGCTTGGGTGGACAGGGGATGCAGAATGAGCAGTTCTTC

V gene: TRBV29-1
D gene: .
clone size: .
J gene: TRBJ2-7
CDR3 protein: CSALGGSYEQYF
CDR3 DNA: TGCAGCGCCTTAGGGGGCTCCTACGAGCAGTACTTC

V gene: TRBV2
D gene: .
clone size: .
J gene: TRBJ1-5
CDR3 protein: CASKSSFTSQPQHF
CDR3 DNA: TGTGCCAGCAAATCAAGCTTTACCTCTCAGCCCCAGCATTTT

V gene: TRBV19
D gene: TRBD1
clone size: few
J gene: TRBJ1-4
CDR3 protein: CASSGTVGGKLFF
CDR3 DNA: TGTGCCAGTAGTGGGACAGTGGGCGGAAAACTGTTTTTT

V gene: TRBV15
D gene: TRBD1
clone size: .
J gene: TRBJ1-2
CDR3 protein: CATSRALAGTGDGYTF
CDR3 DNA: TGTGCCACCAGCAGAGCCCTCGCCGGGACAGGGGATGGCTACACCTTC

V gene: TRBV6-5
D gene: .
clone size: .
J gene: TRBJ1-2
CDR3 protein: CASSYLRTDRRIGYTF
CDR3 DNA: TGTGCCAGCAGTTACCTACGCACGGACAGACGTATTGGCTACACCTTC

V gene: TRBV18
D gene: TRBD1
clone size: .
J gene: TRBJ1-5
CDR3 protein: CASSPGTGDIGQPQHF
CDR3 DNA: TGTGCCAGCTCACCAGGGACAGGGGATATTGGGCAGCCCCAGCATTTT

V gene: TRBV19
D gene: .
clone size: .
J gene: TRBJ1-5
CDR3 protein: CASSIQGLGNQPQHF
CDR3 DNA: TGTGCCAGTAGTATTCAGGGGTTGGGCAATCAGCCCCAGCATTTT

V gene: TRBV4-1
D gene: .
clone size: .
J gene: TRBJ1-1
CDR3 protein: CASSQDITGTNTEAFF
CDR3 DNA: TGCGCCAGCAGCCAAGATATTACAGGGACGAACACTGAAGCTTTCTTT

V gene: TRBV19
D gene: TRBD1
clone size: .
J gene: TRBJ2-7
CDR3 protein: CASSIDRQGAFYEQYF
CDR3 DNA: TGTGCCAGTAGTATAGATCGACAGGGGGCTTTCTACGAGCAGTACTTC

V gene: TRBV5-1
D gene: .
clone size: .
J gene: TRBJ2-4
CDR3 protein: CASSLGDTSKNIQYF
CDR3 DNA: TGCGCCAGCAGCTTGGGGGACACCTCCAAAAACATTCAGTACTTC

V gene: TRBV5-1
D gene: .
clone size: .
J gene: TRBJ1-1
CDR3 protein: CASSLGDSMNTEAFF
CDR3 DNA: TGCGCCAGCAGCTTGGGAGACAGTATGAACACTGAAGCTTTCTTT

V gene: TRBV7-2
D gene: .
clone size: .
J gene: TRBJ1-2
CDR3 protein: CASSSVLRGFSGYTF
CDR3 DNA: TGTGCCAGCAGCTCCGTACTCCGGGGGTTCAGTGGCTACACCTTC

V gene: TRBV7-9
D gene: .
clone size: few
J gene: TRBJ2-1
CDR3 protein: CASSLSGGYNEQFF
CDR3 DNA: TGTGCCAGCAGCTTATCCGGGGGTTACAATGAGCAGTTCTTC

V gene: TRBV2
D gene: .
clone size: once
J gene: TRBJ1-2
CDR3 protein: CASRDDSFNYGYTF
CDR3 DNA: TGTGCCAGCAGGGATGACAGTTTTAACTATGGCTACACCTTC

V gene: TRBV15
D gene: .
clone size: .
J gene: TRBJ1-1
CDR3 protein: CATSRDRGRNTEAFF
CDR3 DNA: TGTGCCACCAGCAGAGATCGGGGGAGGAACACTGAAGCTTTCTTT

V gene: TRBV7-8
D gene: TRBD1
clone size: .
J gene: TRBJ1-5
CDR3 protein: CASSQTGNSNQPQHF
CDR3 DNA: TGTGCCAGCAGCCAGACAGGGAATAGCAATCAGCCCCAGCATTTT

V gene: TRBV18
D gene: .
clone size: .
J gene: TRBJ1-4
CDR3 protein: CASSQGWLANEKLFF
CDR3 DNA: TGTGCCAGCTCGCAGGGGTGGTTGGCTAATGAAAAACTGTTTTTT

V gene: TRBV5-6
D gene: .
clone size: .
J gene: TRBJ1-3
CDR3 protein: CASSLDPGDSGNTIYF
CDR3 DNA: TGTGCCAGCAGCTTGGATCCAGGGGATTCTGGAAACACCATATATTTT

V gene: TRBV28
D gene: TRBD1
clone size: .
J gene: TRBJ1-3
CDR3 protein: CASSSGQAINTIYF
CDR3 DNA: TGTGCCAGCAGTTCAGGACAGGCGATAAACACCATATATTTT

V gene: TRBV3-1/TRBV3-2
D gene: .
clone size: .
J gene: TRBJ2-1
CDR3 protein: CASSQTRSGEQFF
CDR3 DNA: TGTGCCAGCAGCCAAACCCGGAGCGGTGAGCAGTTCTTC

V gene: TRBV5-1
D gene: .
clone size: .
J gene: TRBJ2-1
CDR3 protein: CASSSGDSYNEQFF
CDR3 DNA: TGCGCCAGCAGCTCGGGGGACTCCTACAATGAGCAGTTCTTC

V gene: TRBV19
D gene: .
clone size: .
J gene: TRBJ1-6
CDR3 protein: CASSPGDLRASPLHF
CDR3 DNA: TGTGCCAGTAGCCCAGGGGACCTTAGGGCTTCACCCCTCCACTTT

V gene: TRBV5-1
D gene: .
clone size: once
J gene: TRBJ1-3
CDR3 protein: CASSYGSSGNTIYF
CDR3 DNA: TGCGCCAGCAGCTACGGTTCCTCTGGAAACACCATATATTTT

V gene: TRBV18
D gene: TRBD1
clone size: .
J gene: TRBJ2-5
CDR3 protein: CASSRLQGQGAGQETQYF
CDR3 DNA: TGTGCCAGCTCCCGCTTACAAGGACAGGGGGCAGGACAAGAGACCCAGTACTTC

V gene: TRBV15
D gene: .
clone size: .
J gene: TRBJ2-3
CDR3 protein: CATSRRRQTSTDTQYF
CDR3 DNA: TGTGCCACCAGCAGACGAAGACAGACCAGCACAGATACGCAGTATTTT